Each of the 20 T cell receptor beta chains below was sequenced from the same sample in a study of blood T cell repertoires in COVID-19. Assay used: immunoSEQ multiplex PCR; TCRdb lists only in-frame clones, some missing. This sample has some 130,000 clones, with approximately 86% found just once. Sequenced: PBMCs or T cells enriched from blood (not recorded which). The receptors shown here come from a woman aged 45-60 years who had recovered from COVID-19.

The chain has TRBV27 and TRBJ2-7, with D tentatively TRBD1 (7 bases). The CDR3 consists of 14 residues. The V and J ends lost 3 bases and 4 bases respectively, with 13 bases between them. Looked up from germline, CDR1 is MNHEY and CDR2 is SMNVEV (reference sequence). The DNA of the CDR3 is TGTGCCAGCAGTTTTTCGGCAGGGGGGTACGAGCAGTACTTC. Translating gives CASSFSAGGYEQYF.

V usage is TRBV5-1 and J usage is TRBJ2-2; D is perhaps TRBD1 (6 bases). V gave up 0 bases and J gave up 4 bases, with 10 bases separating them. In germline, CDR1 is SGHRS, CDR2 YFSETQ. The CDR3 is 15 residues long. The CDR3 spells CASSLVTGSTGELFF. For the CDR3, the DNA is TGCGCCAGCAGCTTGGTTACAGGGAGCACCGGGGAGCTGTTTTTT. The whole variable domain, filled in from reference TRBV5-1 and TRBJ2-2, reads KAGVTQTPRYLIKTRGQQVTLSCSPISGHRSVSWYQQTPGQGLQFLFEYFSETQRNKGNFPGRFSGRQFSNSRSEMNVSTLELGDSALYLCASSLVTGSTGELFFGEGSRLTVL.

The chain joins TRBV7-2 to TRBJ2-2; possible D gene TRBD1, 6 bases. Trimming took 6 bases from V and 2 from J, leaving 13 bases between them. CDR1 and CDR2 from the germline V gene are SGHTA and FQGNSA. The CDR3 loop spans 15 amino acids. The CDR3 sequence is CASRTGTTNTGELFF. The CDR3 DNA sequence: TGTGCCAGCAGGACCGGGACAACTAACACCGGGGAGCTGTTTTTT.

CDR3 amino acids: CSVRGGTITGELFF. The CDR3 DNA reads TGCAGCGTCCGAGGTGGGACTATCACCGGGGAGCTGTTTTTT. This sequence joins TRBV29-1 and TRBJ2-2; TRBD2 matches at 7 bases. V gave up 6 bases and J gave up 4 bases; unmatched junction bases: 8. The CDR3 runs to 14 residues. Germline CDR1 and CDR2: SQVTM and ANQGSEA.

This chain uses TRBV3-1 (or the pseudogene TRBV3-2) with TRBJ1-4, with 9 bases matching TRBD1. Losses at the gene ends were 4 bases for V and 7 bases for J; bases not matched to a gene: 7. This CDR3 is 15 amino acids long. CDR1 LGHDT and CDR2 YNNKEL come from the germline V gene (reference sequence). The CDR3 reads CASSLRGQGGEKLFF. The CDR3 nucleotides are TGTGCCAGCAGCCTCCGGGGACAGGGAGGTGAAAAACTGTTTTTT.

The rearrangement joins TRBV6-5 to TRBJ1-1; D not resolved. Germline CDR1 is MNHEY and CDR2 is SVGAGI. Trimming took 6 bases from V and 1 from J, leaving 15 bases between them. The CDR3 covers 15 residues. The CDR3 reads CASRLRFSENTEAFF. The CDR3 DNA follows: TGTGCCAGCAGGCTCAGGTTTTCAGAGAACACTGAAGCTTTCTTT.

This clone was counted once. This chain joins TRBV5-1 and TRBJ2-3; 8 bases line up with TRBD2. V shed 0 bases and J 0 bases; nucleotides not matched to a gene: 3. The CDR3 has 16 residues. The V gene's germline CDR1 is SGHRS and CDR2 YFSETQ. The CDR3 here is CASSLAGGASTDTQYF. The CDR3 region has the DNA TGCGCCAGCAGCTTGGCCGGGGGGGCTAGCACAGATACGCAGTATTTT.

The chain uses TRBV30 and TRBJ1-1, with 8 bases fitting TRBD1. Germline CDR1 reads GTSNPN; CDR2 reads SVGIG (reference sequence). The J segment lost 1 base and the V segment lost 2 bases, leaving 3 bases of the junction unmatched. The CDR3 is made up of 14 amino acids. The CDR3 DNA reads TGTGCCTGGAGTATCGGGACAGGGAACACTGAAGCTTTCTTT. Its translation: CAWSIGTGNTEAFF.

The chain has TRBV14 and TRBJ1-1, with 7 bases aligning to TRBD1. The V gene end was trimmed by 8 bases and the J gene end by 6 bases; junction bases not matched to a gene: 9. The CDR3 has 13 residues. The germline gives CDR1 SGHDN, CDR2 FVKESK. The CDR3 DNA reads as TGTGCCAGCTCGGGACAGTTCGTCTCTGAAGCTTTCTTT. Translation: CASSGQFVSEAFF. Combining the CDR3 with reference TRBV14 and TRBJ1-1 gives the whole variable domain EAGVTQFPSHSVIEKGQTVTLRCDPISGHDNLYWYRRVMGKEIKFLLHFVKESKQDESGMPNNRFLAERTGGTYSTLKVQPAELEDSGVYFCASSGQFVSEAFFGQGTRLTVV.

The chain has TRBV7-3 and TRBJ2-1; tentatively, D is TRBD2 (6 bases). The CDR3 runs to 15 residues. The germline V gene encodes CDR1 SGHTA and CDR2 FQGTGA. V was clipped by 5 bases and J by 2 bases, with 13 bases between them. The CDR3 region is CASSPRTNPYNEQFF. CDR3 in DNA: TGTGCCAGCAGCCCCAGGACTAACCCCTACAATGAGCAGTTCTTC.

This clone was seen once. The rearrangement links TRBV10-1 to TRBJ2-5; 10 bases are a match to TRBD2. The CDR3 length is 17 residues. Looked up from germline, CDR1 is WNHNN and CDR2 is SYGVQD (reference sequence). The trim removed 4 bases at V and 2 bases at J, leaving 10 bases unmatched. The CDR3 is CASSATLGTSEQETQYF. Written as DNA, the CDR3 is TGCGCCAGCAGTGCGACGCTTGGGACTAGCGAACAAGAGACCCAGTACTTC.

The rearrangement uses TRBV6-1 and TRBJ2-7; D is undetermined. The CDR3 consists of 14 residues. Germline CDR1 MNHNS, CDR2 SASEGT. V lost 3 bases to trimming and J lost 0 bases, with 9 bases between them. This CDR3 is CASSDPGSSYEQYF. The CDR3 DNA reads TGTGCCAGCAGTGATCCAGGAAGCTCCTACGAGCAGTACTTC.

The chain employs TRBV5-1 and TRBJ1-5, with D perhaps TRBD1 (5 bases). Trimming removed 5 bases from V and 4 bases from J, with 10 bases in between. Germline CDR1 SGHRS, CDR2 YFSETQ. The CDR3 runs to 13 residues. The CDR3 is CASSRTPNQPQHF. CDR3 in DNA: TGCGCCAGCAGTCGGACACCGAATCAGCCCCAGCATTTT.

The V and J genes are TRBV12-5 and TRBJ2-3, with a possible D match to TRBD2 (6 bases). Trimming shortened V by 6 bases and J by 1 base, and 11 bases separated the two germline ends. CDR1 is LGHNT and CDR2 is FRNRAP in the germline V gene. The CDR3 consists of 14 residues. The CDR3: CASGTGTGTDTQYF. CDR3 DNA sequence: TGTGCTAGTGGGACGGGGACTGGCACAGATACGCAGTATTTT.

The V and J genes are TRBV5-1 and TRBJ1-1; 7 bases line up with TRBD1. The CDR3 has 16 amino acids. Trimming at V came to 0 bases and at J to 5 bases, leaving 10 bases not matched to a gene. Germline V lookup: CDR1 SGHRS, CDR2 YFSETQ. CDR3 sequence (DNA): TGCGCCAGCAGCTTGGCAGAGGGGGCGAGAGGGACTGAAGCTTTCTTT. This codes for CASSLAEGARGTEAFF.

The chain recombines TRBV6-5 with TRBJ1-3; D unresolved. Trimming took off 2 bases at V and 0 bases at J, with 8 bases between the two ends. This CDR3 contains 15 residues. Germline V gives CDR1 MNHEY, CDR2 SVGAGI. The CDR3 reads CASSYTKSSGNTIYF. The CDR3 DNA reads as TGTGCCAGCAGTTACACAAAAAGCTCTGGAAACACCATATATTTT.

The table lists this clone with a few counts. The CDR3 DNA reads TGTGCCTCCGGGCAGGGGGCTATAAATGAGCAGTTCTTC. It encodes CASGQGAINEQFF. The chain uses TRBV12-3 or TRBV12-4 and TRBJ2-1; 8 nucleotides agree with TRBD1. Trimming cost V 11 bases and J 7 bases; bases outside gene matches: 10. The CDR3 has 13 amino acids.

This rearrangement joins TRBV6-2 or TRBV6-3 to TRBJ1-6; D gene uncertain. V lost 4 bases and J 15 bases, leaving 13 bases between the germline ends. The germline gives CDR1 MNHEY, CDR2 SVGEGT. This CDR3 region has 12 residues. The CDR3 region is CASSFEARSLHF. CDR3 nucleotides: TGTGCCAGCAGTTTCGAAGCCCGGAGCCTCCACTTT.

The chain recombines TRBV30 with TRBJ1-2; TRBD1 matches 8 bases. Germline assignment: CDR1 GTSNPN and CDR2 SVGIG (reference sequence). The CDR3 covers 13 residues. The ends lost 5 bases at V and 4 bases at J; junction bases unmatched: 6. DNA of the CDR3: TGTGCCTGGGACAGGGGAAGGGGCTATGGCTACACCTTC. Translation gives CAWDRGRGYGYTF.

There are a few counts of this clone. The chain links TRBV6-4 to TRBJ1-2; D gene uncertain. Trimming shortened V by 3 bases and J by 0 bases, and 11 bases separated the two germline ends. The CDR3 consists of 15 residues. Germline V lookup: CDR1 MRHNA, CDR2 SNTAGT. CDR3 residues: CASSDFPGSNYGYTF. The CDR3 DNA is TGTGCCAGCAGTGATTTTCCGGGGTCTAACTATGGCTACACCTTC.